This entry lists 27 T cell receptor beta chains sequenced from one sample in a study of OX40 agonist ivuxolimab in advanced cancers. Sequencing was performed with immunoSEQ multiplex PCR; in TCRdb, only in-frame clones are kept and a portion is missing. The data hold about 87,000 clones, with around nine tenths observed a single time. The sample here was CD4+ or CD8+ T cells sorted from blood, taken in a trial of the OX40 agonist ivuxolimab. These receptor sequences come from an adult with an advanced solid tumor such as melanoma, head and neck, liver or kidney cancer.

This chain joins TRBV25-1 and TRBJ1-2; no clear D gene. The CDR3 is made up of 12 amino acids. V lost 1 base to trimming and J lost 7 bases, with 7 bases between them. The germline V gene encodes CDR1 MGHDK and CDR2 SYGVNS. CDR3 protein: CASSEWEFGYTF. CDR3 sequence (DNA): TGTGCCAGCAGTGAATGGGAATTTGGCTACACCTTC.

V gene TRBV25-1 combines with J gene TRBJ1-4, with D possibly matching TRBD1 (5 bases). Trimming cost V 8 bases and J 0 bases, with 10 bases left between them. The germline V gene encodes CDR1 MGHDK and CDR2 SYGVNS. The CDR3 loop spans 14 amino acids. The CDR3 nucleotides are TGTGCCAGCCCAAGGGGTGCAACTAATGAAAAACTGTTTTTT. Its protein product is CASPRGATNEKLFF.

V is TRBV6-5 and J is TRBJ2-1; D not resolved. CDR1 and CDR2 (germline): MNHEY, SVGAGI. The CDR3 totals 12 residues. V was cut by 2 bases and J by 6 bases, with 5 bases left in between. The CDR3 coding sequence is TGTGCCAGCAGTTACGTGAGCAATGAGCAGTTCTTC. This codes for CASSYVSNEQFF.

This chain uses TRBV19 with TRBJ1-1; D is possibly TRBD1 (6 bases). Trimming took 3 bases from V and 5 from J, leaving 16 bases between them. CDR3 length: 15 amino acids. CDR1 and CDR2 from the germline V gene are LNHDA and SQIVND (reference sequence). The CDR3 spells CASSIQGQRRTEAFF. CDR3 coding DNA: TGTGCCAGTAGTATCCAGGGGCAGCGAAGAACTGAAGCTTTCTTT.

The rearrangement uses TRBV6-6 and TRBJ2-7, with TRBD1 matching 12 bases. The germline CDR1 and CDR2 sequences are MNHNY and SVGAGI (reference sequence). There are 16 residues in the CDR3. With 2 bases clipped from V and 3 bases from J, the junction kept 5 bases outside the gene matches. Here the CDR3 DNA reads TGTGCCAGCAGTTACGGGGACAGGGGGCAATTCTACGAGCAGTACTTC. This gives the protein CASSYGDRGQFYEQYF.

The V gene is TRBV2, the J gene TRBJ1-5, with D perhaps TRBD1 (5 bases). The CDR3 has 14 amino acids. Looked up from germline, CDR1 is SNHLY and CDR2 is FYNNEI. V lost 6 bases, J lost 3 bases, and 12 bases lay in between. CDR3 bases: TGTGCCAGCAGGGAGGGGAGATACAATCAGCCCCAGCATTTT. Translated, it gives CASREGRYNQPQHF.

V usage is TRBV6-5 and J usage is TRBJ1-2; unclear D gene. Germline V gene sequence: CDR1 MNHEY, CDR2 SVGAGI. The length of the CDR3 is 15 residues. The V gene lost 5 bases and the J gene lost 1 base, with 14 bases spanning the gap. CDR3 bases: TGTGCCAGCAGTATGGGTCAACCAGTTAACTATGGCTACACCTTC. Translated, it gives CASSMGQPVNYGYTF.

Turning to this clone: Its ends do not fully match the called genes, so a read error is possible. The genes are TRBV7-3 and TRBJ2-3; the D is unclear. Per the germline V gene, CDR1 is SGHTA and CDR2 is FQGTGA. This CDR3 region has 14 residues. DNA for the CDR3: TGTACCAGCAGCCCCACGGCGGGCACAGATACGCAGTATTTT. It encodes CTSSPTAGTDTQYF.

The rearrangement uses TRBV18 and TRBJ1-4; 7 bases are a match to TRBD1. Looked up from germline, CDR1 is KGHSH and CDR2 is LQKENI. The CDR3 sequence is 15 residues long. Trimming took 4 bases from V and 4 from J; bases not matched to a gene: 6. The CDR3 protein is CASSRGTVGNEKLFF. DNA of the CDR3: TGTGCCAGCTCACGCGGGACAGTAGGTAATGAAAAACTGTTTTTT.

The chain combines TRBV27 with TRBJ2-2; D is uncertain. V was shortened by 1 base and J by 3 bases, with 3 bases between the two germline ends. Germline CDR1 is MNHEY and CDR2 is SMNVEV (reference sequence). This CDR3 contains 13 residues. This CDR3 is CASSLWDTGELFF. The CDR3, as DNA: TGTGCCAGCAGTTTATGGGACACCGGGGAGCTGTTTTTT.

The chain links TRBV14 to TRBJ1-1; D call uncertain. Trimming took 4 bases from V and 1 from J, leaving 10 bases between them. Germline CDR1 is SGHDN and CDR2 is FVKESK. This CDR3 is 14 amino acids long. In DNA form, the CDR3 reads TGTGCCAGCAGCCGCGGTGGAACGAACACTGAAGCTTTCTTT. Amino acid sequence: CASSRGGTNTEAFF.

The chain uses TRBV30 and TRBJ1-2; D is unresolved. Trimming pared 2 bases from V and 5 bases from J, leaving 15 bases between. CDR3 length: 14 residues. The germline V gene has CDR1 GTSNPN and CDR2 SVGIG (reference sequence). CDR3 sequence (DNA): TGTGCCTGGAGTACAAGGGCCCTCCCGTATGGCTACACCTTC. Its protein is CAWSTRALPYGYTF. Complete variable domain (other parts from reference TRBV30 and TRBJ1-2): SQTIHQWPATLVQPVGSPLSLECTVEGTSNPNLYWYRQAAGRGLQLLFYSVGIGQISSEVPQNLSASRPQDRQFILSSKKLLLSDSGFYLCAWSTRALPYGYTFGSGTRLTVV.

The rearrangement links TRBV6-1 to TRBJ2-7; no firm D call. The CDR3 loop spans 17 amino acids. The V gene's germline CDR1 is MNHNS and CDR2 SASEGT. Deletions cut 0 bases from V and 4 bases from J, with 19 bases between. The DNA of the CDR3 is TGTGCCAGCAGTGAAGCAGCAGGCTTCTATGAATTTTACGAGCAGTACTTC. This codes for CASSEAAGFYEFYEQYF.

The rearrangement uses TRBV29-1 and TRBJ2-3, with 9 nucleotides matching TRBD2. Germline CDR1 is SQVTM and CDR2 is ANQGSEA. The J segment lost 6 bases and the V segment lost 1 base, leaving 14 bases of the junction unmatched. The CDR3 loop spans 17 amino acids. The CDR3, as DNA: TGCAGCGTTGAAGGGCAGTCGGGGCGGGAGGGCCTCGATACGCAGTATTTT. The encoded protein is CSVEGQSGREGLDTQYF.

This clone was observed a handful of times. The chain employs TRBV15 and TRBJ2-1; no definite D call. CDR3 length: 15 residues. V lost 1 base, J lost 0 bases, and 7 bases lay in between. The germline V gene has CDR1 LNHNV and CDR2 YYDKDF (reference sequence). CDR3 DNA sequence: TGTGCCACCAGCAGAGTAGCCAACTCCTACAATGAGCAGTTCTTC. Translation gives CATSRVANSYNEQFF.

This clone was detected once. This chain links TRBV29-1 with TRBJ1-1; D is undetermined. V lost 6 bases, J lost 4 bases, and 12 bases lay in between. From germline, CDR1 is SQVTM and CDR2 ANQGSEA. The CDR3 totals 12 residues. The CDR3 sequence is CSVRAGSTEAFF. For the CDR3, the DNA is TGCAGCGTGCGGGCAGGTAGCACTGAAGCTTTCTTT. Variable domain in full (rest from reference TRBV29-1 and TRBJ1-1): SAVISQKPSRDICQRGTSLTIQCQVDSQVTMMFWYRQQPGQSLTLIATANQGSEATYESGFVIDKFPISRPNLTFSTLTVSNMSPEDSSIYLCSVRAGSTEAFFGQGTRLTVV.

This sequence joins TRBV2 and TRBJ2-7, with D tentatively TRBD2 (6 bases). The CDR3 spans 12 residues. The V end was cut by 9 bases, the J end by 3 bases, with 12 bases between. The germline V gene encodes CDR1 SNHLY and CDR2 FYNNEI. DNA of the CDR3: TGTGCCAGTAGGGAGGAAATCTACGAGCAGTACTTC. Encoded protein: CASREEIYEQYF.

The chain joins TRBV19 to TRBJ2-7; 7 nucleotides line up with TRBD1. The CDR3 consists of 14 residues. CDR1 and CDR2 (germline): LNHDA, SQIVND (reference sequence). V lost 3 bases and J lost 2; bases outside the gene matches: 4. CDR3: CASSIRDSPYEQYF. Written as DNA, the CDR3 is TGTGCCAGTAGTATTAGGGACAGCCCCTACGAGCAGTACTTC.

J is TRBJ2-1 and V is TRBV29-1; perhaps D is TRBD1 or TRBD2 (5 bases each). The CDR3 consists of 16 residues. The germline V gene encodes CDR1 SQVTM and CDR2 ANQGSEA. V was cut by 3 bases and J by 0 bases, with 15 bases left in between. CDR3 residues: CSVDTGGPGSYNEQFF. The CDR3 DNA is TGCAGCGTTGATACTGGGGGACCCGGCTCCTACAATGAGCAGTTCTTC.

The chain uses TRBV29-1 and TRBJ2-7; tentatively, D is TRBD2 (6 bases). CDR1 and CDR2 from the germline V gene are SQVTM and ANQGSEA. The CDR3 has 14 residues. V was clipped by 3 bases and J by 6 bases, with 18 bases between them. CDR3 nucleotides: TGCAGCGTTGATGGGACTGGCGGGACTCTCGAGCAGTACTTC. This translates into CSVDGTGGTLEQYF.

This sequence joins TRBV13 and TRBJ1-6; possibly TRBD1 for D (5 bases). Germline-derived CDR1 and CDR2 are PRHDT and FYEKMQ (reference sequence). Deletions cut 5 bases from V and 9 bases from J, with 20 bases between. CDR3 length: 16 amino acids. The chain's CDR3 is CASSQSGRGDSSPLHF. The CDR3 nucleotides are TGTGCCAGCAGCCAAAGCGGTCGGGGTGACAGTTCACCCCTCCACTTT.

This chain links TRBV7-9 with TRBJ2-7, with 12 bases that match TRBD1. The CDR3 length is 18 residues. From germline, CDR1 is SEHNR and CDR2 FQNEAQ (reference sequence). V trimming: 1 base; J trimming: 5 bases; junction bases outside the gene matches: 12. CDR3 bases: TGTGCCAGCAGCTTAGTAGGGGACAGGGGGCTAGAGGTCCACGAGCAGTACTTC. This gives the protein CASSLVGDRGLEVHEQYF.

A single count supports this clone. V usage is TRBV9 and J usage is TRBJ1-6; D is ambiguous. The CDR3 has 12 amino acids. Germline CDR1 reads SGDLS; CDR2 reads YYNGEE. V lost 0 bases and J lost 12, with 7 bases in between. CDR3 bases: TGTGCCAGCAGCGTAGTGGGTGAACCCCTCCACTTT. Amino acid sequence: CASSVVGEPLHF.

This clone was recorded once. V usage is TRBV13 and J usage is TRBJ2-5, with TRBD2 matching over 10 bases. CDR1 is PRHDT and CDR2 is FYEKMQ in the germline V gene (reference sequence). The CDR3 is 16 amino acids. The V segment lost 5 bases and the J segment 5 bases; nucleotides outside the gene matches: 11. In nucleotides, the CDR3 is TGTGCCAGCAGCCCCCCCGCAGCGGGAGGGCAGGAGACCCAGTACTTC. Translated, it gives CASSPPAAGGQETQYF.

The rearrangement uses TRBV9 and TRBJ2-2, with 10 bases lining up with TRBD2. Germline lookup yields CDR1 SGDLS and CDR2 YYNGEE. The CDR3 length is 16 residues. The J segment lost 4 bases and the V segment lost 0 bases, leaving 3 bases of the junction unmatched. The CDR3 region is CASSVVPSGSTGELFF. CDR3 coding DNA: TGTGCCAGCAGCGTAGTCCCTAGCGGGAGCACCGGGGAGCTGTTTTTT.

The V gene is TRBV5-5, the J gene TRBJ2-7, with 11 bases that match TRBD2. With V trimmed by 4 bases and J by 7 bases, 7 bases remained unmatched. The CDR3 loop spans 14 amino acids. CDR1 is SGHKS, CDR2 YYEKEE, per germline (reference sequence). CDR3 residues: CASSIGSGRGEQYF. The CDR3 DNA follows: TGTGCCAGCAGCATAGGTAGCGGGAGGGGAGAGCAGTACTTC.

The chain employs TRBV9 and TRBJ1-1; the D is unclear. Germline V gene lookup returns CDR1 SGDLS and CDR2 YYNGEE. The CDR3 is 13 residues long. Trimming removed 2 bases from V and 2 bases from J, with 7 bases in between. The CDR3 sequence: CASSVQVNTEAFF. CDR3 nucleotides: TGTGCCAGCAGCGTGCAGGTTAACACTGAAGCTTTCTTT. Full variable domain (rest looked up from reference TRBV9 and TRBJ1-1): DSGVTQTPKHLITATGQRVTLRCSPRSGDLSVYWYQQSLDQGLQFLIQYYNGEERAKGNILERFSAQQFPDLHSELNLSSLELGDSALYFCASSVQVNTEAFFGQGTRLTVV.